Listed below are T cell receptor beta chains from one sample, sequenced in a study. TCRdb passed the RT-PCR reads through MiXCR, listing each CDR3 protein once. The sample lists about 680,000 distinct CDR3 sequences, 11% to 15% occurring once. Material: memory CD4+ T cells from blood. The receptors derive from a female donor in good health, serving as a healthy control. The CDR3 runs from the conserved cysteine through the conserved F or W. The D gene is left open where the match is weak. Part of the rows lack a size; the others show once, few, many or a class for expanded clones.

clone_size | j_call | d_call | v_call | cdr3_nt | cdr3_aa
. | TRBJ2-5 | TRBD2 | TRBV5-1 | TGCGCCAGCAGTCGTAGCGGGGGGTTCCAAGAGACCCAGTACTTC | CASSRSGGFQETQYF
. | TRBJ1-6 | . | TRBV7-2 | TGTGCCAGCAGCTTAATCGGACAGAGGCTCTATAATTCACCCCTCCACTTT | CASSLIGQRLYNSPLHF
few | TRBJ2-2 | TRBD1 | TRBV9 | TGTGCCAGCAGCGGATCCGGGACAGAGGGCACCGGGGAGCTGTTTTTT | CASSGSGTEGTGELFF
. | TRBJ1-1 | . | TRBV6-1 | TGTGCCAGCAGTGACCCACCAGGAAGGGTACTGAACACTGAAGCTTTCTTT | CASSDPPGRVLNTEAFF
. | TRBJ2-5 | . | TRBV19 | TGTGCCAGTAGTATATGGAAAGAGACCCAGTACTTC | CASSIWKETQYF
. | TRBJ1-2 | . | TRBV6-6 | TGTGCCAGCAGTTACTCGACCGAGGGTGCTAGTGGCTACACCTTC | CASSYSTEGASGYTF
many | TRBJ2-1 | TRBD1 | TRBV6-5 | TGTGCCAGCAGTTACTACCCAGGCTTCCAGGGGGCGAGCAATGAGCAGTTCTTC | CASSYYPGFQGASNEQFF
many | TRBJ2-5 | TRBD2 | TRBV4-2 | TGTGCCAGCAGCCAGGAAGAGCGGGGAGGGGAGACCCAGTACTTC | CASSQEERGGETQYF
. | TRBJ2-5 | TRBD2 | TRBV20-1 | TGCAGTGTCTTCTCGGGAGGTCAGGGCGTTTTCTTGGAGACCCAGTACTTC | CSVFSGGQGVFLETQYF
. | TRBJ1-2 | . | TRBV11-2 | TGTGCCAGCAGCCACGAGAGGAATGGCTACACCTTC | CASSHERNGYTF
few | TRBJ2-2 | TRBD2 | TRBV19 | TGTGCCAGTAGTAGCCTAGCGGGATTCACCGGGGAGCTGTTTTTT | CASSSLAGFTGELFF
. | TRBJ1-5 | . | TRBV27 | TGTGCCAGCGGGAGGACAGTAAGTCAGCCCCAGCATTTT | CASGRTVSQPQHF
few | TRBJ1-5 | TRBD1 | TRBV10-3 | TGTGCCATCAGTGAATTCTCCGGGACAGGGCTACAGCCCCAGCATTTT | CAISEFSGTGLQPQHF
. | TRBJ2-4 | TRBD2 | TRBV7-3 | TGTGCCAGCAGCTCAGGGACTAGCGGGCGAGGAAACATTCAGTACTTC | CASSSGTSGRGNIQYF
. | TRBJ1-4 | . | TRBV6-6 | TGTGCCAGCAGTTATGGGAATTCTAATGAAAAACTGTTTTTT | CASSYGNSNEKLFF
few | TRBJ2-1 | . | TRBV9 | TGTGCCAGCAGCCCCTCGCCGTATGAGCAGTTCTTC | CASSPSPYEQFF
. | TRBJ2-1 | TRBD1 | TRBV18 | TGTGCCAGCTCATCCTCGAGACAGGGGATTAATGAGCAGTTCTTC | CASSSSRQGINEQFF
. | TRBJ2-3 | TRBD2 | TRBV5-4 | TGTGCCAGCAGCGCTGGACTAGCGGGAGGGCCGGGTCGTACGCAGTATTTT | CASSAGLAGGPGRTQYF
once | TRBJ2-3 | . | TRBV10-3 | TGTGCCATCGGCCTACAGGGTGAAGGCACAGATATGCAGTATTTT | CAIGLQGEGTDMQYF
many | TRBJ2-1 | . | TRBV11-2 | TGTGCCAGCAGCCCCGGGTTAAACAATGAGCAGTTCTTC | CASSPGLNNEQFF